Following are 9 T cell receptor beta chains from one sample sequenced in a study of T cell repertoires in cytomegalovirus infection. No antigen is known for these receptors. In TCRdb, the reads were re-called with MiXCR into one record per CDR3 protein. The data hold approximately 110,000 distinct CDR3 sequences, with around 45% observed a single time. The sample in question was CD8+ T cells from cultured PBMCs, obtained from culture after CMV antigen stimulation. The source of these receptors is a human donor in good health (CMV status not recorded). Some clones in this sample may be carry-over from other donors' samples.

CDR3 sequence: CSATKLKTDAGNTIYF. CDR3 coding DNA: TGCAGTGCTACTAAACTAAAGACAGACGCCGGAAACACCATATATTTT. V and J are TRBV20-1 and TRBJ1-3; D perhaps matches TRBD1 (5 bases). This CDR3 is 16 amino acids long. In germline, CDR1 is DFQATT, CDR2 SNEGSKA (reference sequence). V lost 4 bases to trimming and J lost 4 bases, with 20 bases between them.

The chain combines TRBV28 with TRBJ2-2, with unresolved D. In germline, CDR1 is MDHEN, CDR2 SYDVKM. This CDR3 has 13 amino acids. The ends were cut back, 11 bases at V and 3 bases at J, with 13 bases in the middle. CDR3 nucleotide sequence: TGTGCCGCAACGGTGGTGGACACCGGGGAGCTGTTTTTT. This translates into CAATVVDTGELFF. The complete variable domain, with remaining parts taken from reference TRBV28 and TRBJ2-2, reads DVKVTQSSRYLVKRTGEKVFLECVQDMDHENMFWYRQDPGLGLRLIYFSYDVKMKEKGDIPEGYSVSREKKERFSLILESASTNQTSMYLCAATVVDTGELFFGEGSRLTVL.

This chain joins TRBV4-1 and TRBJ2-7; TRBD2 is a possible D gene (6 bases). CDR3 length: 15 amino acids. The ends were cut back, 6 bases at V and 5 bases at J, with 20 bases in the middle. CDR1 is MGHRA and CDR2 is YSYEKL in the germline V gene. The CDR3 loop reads CASSIGDFQRNEQYF. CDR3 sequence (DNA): TGCGCCAGCAGTATTGGGGACTTCCAGAGGAACGAGCAGTACTTC.

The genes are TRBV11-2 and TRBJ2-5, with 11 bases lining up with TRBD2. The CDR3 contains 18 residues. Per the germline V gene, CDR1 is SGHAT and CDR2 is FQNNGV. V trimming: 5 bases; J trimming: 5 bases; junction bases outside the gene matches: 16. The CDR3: CASSPIPRLAGRHETQYF. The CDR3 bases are TGTGCCAGCAGCCCAATCCCTAGACTAGCGGGGAGACACGAGACCCAGTACTTC.

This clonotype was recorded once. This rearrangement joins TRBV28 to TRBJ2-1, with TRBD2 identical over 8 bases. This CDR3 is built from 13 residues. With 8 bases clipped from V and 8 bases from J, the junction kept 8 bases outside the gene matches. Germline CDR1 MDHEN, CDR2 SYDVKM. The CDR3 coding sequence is TGTGCCAGCGGATTAGCGGGGCCCGATGAGCAGTTCTTC. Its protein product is CASGLAGPDEQFF. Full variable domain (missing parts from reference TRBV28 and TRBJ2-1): DVKVTQSSRYLVKRTGEKVFLECVQDMDHENMFWYRQDPGLGLRLIYFSYDVKMKEKGDIPEGYSVSREKKERFSLILESASTNQTSMYLCASGLAGPDEQFFGPGTRLTVL.

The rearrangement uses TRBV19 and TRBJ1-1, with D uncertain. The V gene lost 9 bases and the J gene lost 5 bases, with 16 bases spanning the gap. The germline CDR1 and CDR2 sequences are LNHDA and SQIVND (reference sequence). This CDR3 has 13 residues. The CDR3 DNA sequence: TGTGCCAGCCATCAAGAAGGGAAAACTGAAGCTTTCTTT. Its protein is CASHQEGKTEAFF.

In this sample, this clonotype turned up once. CDR3 sequence (DNA): TGTGCCAGCAGCCCACTGGGGGAAACCGGGCGGGAGCTGTTTTTT. Residues: CASSPLGETGRELFF. The rearrangement joins TRBV28 to TRBJ2-2; D possibly matches TRBD1 or TRBD2 (5 bases each). There are 15 residues in the CDR3. Trimming took 6 bases from V and 9 from J, leaving 20 bases between them. Germline lookup yields CDR1 MDHEN and CDR2 SYDVKM. The full variable domain, with the rest looked up from reference TRBV28 and TRBJ2-2, is DVKVTQSSRYLVKRTGEKVFLECVQDMDHENMFWYRQDPGLGLRLIYFSYDVKMKEKGDIPEGYSVSREKKERFSLILESASTNQTSMYLCASSPLGETGRELFFGEGSRLTVL.

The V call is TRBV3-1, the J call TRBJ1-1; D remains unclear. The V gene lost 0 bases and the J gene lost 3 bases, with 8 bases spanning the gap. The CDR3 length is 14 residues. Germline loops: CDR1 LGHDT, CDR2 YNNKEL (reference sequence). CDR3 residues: CASSQDRMHTEAFF. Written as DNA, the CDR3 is TGTGCCAGCAGCCAAGACCGCATGCACACTGAAGCTTTCTTT.

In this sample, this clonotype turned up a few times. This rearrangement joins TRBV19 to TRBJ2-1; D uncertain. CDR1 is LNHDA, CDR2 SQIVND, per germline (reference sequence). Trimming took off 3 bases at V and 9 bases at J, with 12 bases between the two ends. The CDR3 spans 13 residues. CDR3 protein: CASSIPPRGEQFF. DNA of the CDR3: TGTGCCAGTAGTATTCCCCCTCGTGGTGAGCAGTTCTTC. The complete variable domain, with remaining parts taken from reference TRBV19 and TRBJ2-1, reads DGGITQSPKYLFRKEGQNVTLSCEQNLNHDAMYWYRQDPGQGLRLIYYSQIVNDFQKGDIAEGYSVSREKKESFPLTVTSAQKNPTAFYLCASSIPPRGEQFFGPGTRLTVL.